The 18 T cell receptor beta chains in this list originate from one sample, sequenced in a study of OX40 agonist ivuxolimab in advanced cancers. The protocol was immunoSEQ multiplex PCR, while the TCRdb copy is restricted to in-frame clones and leaves out a portion. The table has about 50,000 clones, 90% to 95% seen once; the top ten hold approximately 23%. The input for sequencing was CD4+ or CD8+ T cells sorted from blood, taken in a trial of the OX40 agonist ivuxolimab. These receptors were collected from an adult with an advanced solid tumor such as melanoma, head and neck, liver or kidney cancer.

V gene TRBV6-5 combines with J gene TRBJ1-2; D is undetermined. Trimming pared 2 bases from V and 4 bases from J, leaving 14 bases between. Germline CDR1 reads MNHEY; CDR2 reads SVGAGI. This CDR3 region has 15 residues. CDR3 in amino acids: CASSYDRSRVYGYTF. The DNA for the CDR3 is TGTGCCAGCAGTTACGATCGTTCACGGGTCTATGGCTACACCTTC.

V usage is TRBV19 and J usage is TRBJ2-7, with D unresolved. Germline CDR1 is LNHDA and CDR2 is SQIVND (reference sequence). The CDR3 is 13 residues long. Trimming took 6 bases from V and 1 from J, leaving 10 bases between them. CDR3 protein: CASRAWASYEQYF. CDR3 bases: TGTGCCAGTAGAGCGTGGGCATCCTACGAGCAGTACTTC.

The chain has TRBV4-1 and TRBJ1-1; D is ambiguous. Germline-derived CDR1 and CDR2 are MGHRA and YSYEKL. CDR3 size: 16 residues. Trimming left V 0 bases short and J 1 base short, with 12 bases between. CDR3 sequence: CASSQDLAGGNTEAFF. The CDR3 DNA is TGCGCCAGCAGCCAAGATTTGGCGGGAGGGAACACTGAAGCTTTCTTT.

This chain uses TRBV19 with TRBJ2-7; maybe TRBD2 (6 bases). Germline CDR1 reads LNHDA; CDR2 reads SQIVND (reference sequence). The CDR3 loop spans 14 amino acids. Trimming stripped 1 base from V and 3 bases from J, with 10 bases between. The CDR3 is CASSIGGDDYEQYF. The CDR3 DNA follows: TGTGCCAGTAGTATAGGGGGGGACGACTACGAGCAGTACTTC.

The chain recombines TRBV29-1 with TRBJ2-1; 10 bases line up with TRBD2. Germline V gene sequence: CDR1 SQVTM, CDR2 ANQGSEA. CDR3 length: 11 residues. V was pared by 6 bases and J by 15 bases, with 8 bases of the junction left unmatched. CDR3 amino acids: CSVYRLAGMFF. The CDR3 DNA sequence: TGCAGCGTATACAGACTAGCGGGTATGTTCTTC.

The sample holds a few counts of this clone. In nucleotides, the CDR3 is TGTGCCAGCAGTTTATTCGGAGCGGGAGCAGGGGTCTCCTACGAGCAGTACTTC. This sequence encodes CASSLFGAGAGVSYEQYF. The chain is built from TRBV27 and TRBJ2-7; 8 nucleotides align to TRBD2. V lost 1 base, J lost 0 bases, and 11 bases stayed unmatched. The germline gives CDR1 MNHEY, CDR2 SMNVEV (reference sequence). The CDR3 spans 18 residues.

The chain combines TRBV28 with TRBJ2-2; D gene ambiguous. The germline V and J ends were trimmed by 6 bases and 4 bases, with 9 bases remaining between them. This CDR3 comprises 13 residues. Per germline, CDR1 MDHEN and CDR2 SYDVKM. CDR3 bases: TGTGCCAGCAGCGGAGCCCTCACCGGGGAGCTGTTTTTT. It codes for CASSGALTGELFF.

The chain joins TRBV9 to TRBJ2-3, with 8 nucleotides matching TRBD2. The CDR3 contains 15 residues. Germline V gives CDR1 SGDLS, CDR2 YYNGEE. Trimming cost V 4 bases and J 6 bases; bases outside gene matches: 10. CDR3: CASSSRREAVDTQYF. In nucleotides, the CDR3 is TGTGCCAGCAGCTCGAGGCGGGAGGCTGTGGATACGCAGTATTTT.

The V and J genes are TRBV5-6 and TRBJ2-1, with D unresolved. Trimming removed 6 bases at V and 8 bases at J, with 15 bases between. Germline CDR1 reads SGHDT; CDR2 reads YYEEEE. CDR3 size: 13 residues. CDR3 residues: CASTLPPIDEQFF. CDR3 nucleotide sequence: TGTGCCAGCACCCTTCCCCCGATCGATGAGCAGTTCTTC.

Ten or more counts support this clone. The chain recombines TRBV6-1 with TRBJ2-7; D is unresolved. V lost 3 bases and J lost 7, with 10 bases in between. CDR3 length equals 12 residues. The germline CDR1 and CDR2 sequences are MNHNS and SASEGT. Written as DNA, the CDR3 is TGTGCCAGCAGTGATGGTGGGTGGGAGCAGTACTTC. Its protein is CASSDGGWEQYF.

The CDR3 loop is CASSLGQGEDEAFF. CDR3 DNA sequence: TGTGCCAGCAGCTTAGGACAGGGTGAGGATGAAGCTTTCTTT. V usage is TRBV7-9 and J usage is TRBJ1-1, with 7 bases identical to TRBD1. V dropped 1 base and J dropped 7; count of bases not matched to a gene: 6. The CDR3 sequence is 14 residues long. Germline lookup yields CDR1 SEHNR and CDR2 FQNEAQ (reference sequence).

The chain joins TRBV10-3 to TRBJ2-1; tentatively, D is TRBD2 (6 bases). The CDR3 spans 18 residues. Germline V lookup: CDR1 ENHRY, CDR2 SYGVKD. The germline V and J ends were trimmed by 3 bases and 0 bases, with 18 bases remaining between them. CDR3 in DNA: TGTGCCATCAGTGAATCCGGGATAGCGGATCTCTCCTACAATGAGCAGTTCTTC. This codes for CAISESGIADLSYNEQFF.

The rearrangement uses TRBV19 and TRBJ2-1; TRBD1 or TRBD2 may be the D gene (6 bases each). Per germline, CDR1 LNHDA and CDR2 SQIVND (reference sequence). The V end was cut by 4 bases, the J end by 6 bases, with 7 bases between. The CDR3 length is 12 residues. The DNA of the CDR3 is TGTGCCAGTAGTAAGGGGGGCAATGAGCAGTTCTTC. It codes for CASSKGGNEQFF.

The chain joins TRBV6-6 to TRBJ1-5, with D uncertain. Germline V gives CDR1 MNHNY, CDR2 SVGAGI (reference sequence). The V end lost 7 bases, the J end lost 6 bases, and 10 bases lay between the germline ends. This CDR3 region has 12 residues. The CDR3 loop is CASTEQPQPQHF. CDR3 sequence (DNA): TGTGCCAGCACGGAACAGCCTCAGCCCCAGCATTTT.

Only one count was recorded for this clone. The CDR3 DNA sequence: TGTGCCACCAGCAGGAAGCAGGGAGGGGTTAATGAAAAACTGTTTTTT. Protein product: CATSRKQGGVNEKLFF. J is TRBJ1-4 and V is TRBV15; D possibly corresponds to TRBD1 (5 bases). The CDR3 loop spans 16 amino acids. Deletions cut 3 bases from V and 4 bases from J, with 15 bases between. Looked up from germline, CDR1 is LNHNV and CDR2 is YYDKDF (reference sequence).

This chain joins TRBV28 and TRBJ2-1; the D gene is possibly TRBD2 (7 bases). V dropped 3 bases and J dropped 7 bases, with 10 bases sitting between them. Per the germline V gene, CDR1 is MDHEN and CDR2 is SYDVKM. The CDR3 runs 13 residues. CDR3: CASSFGGQNEQFF. The CDR3 DNA sequence: TGTGCCAGCAGTTTCGGGGGGCAGAATGAGCAGTTCTTC.

V usage is TRBV9 and J usage is TRBJ1-1; maybe TRBD1 (5 bases). Trimming removed 0 bases from V and 1 base from J, with 10 bases in between. Germline CDR1 reads SGDLS; CDR2 reads YYNGEE. This CDR3 has 15 amino acids. CDR3 nucleotide sequence: TGTGCCAGCAGCGTAGGGGGCGAGGGGAACACTGAAGCTTTCTTT. Protein product: CASSVGGEGNTEAFF.

This chain connects TRBV25-1 to TRBJ2-7; D is uncertain. The CDR3 is 15 amino acids. Trimming cost V 3 bases and J 2 bases, with 14 bases left between them. The germline V gene has CDR1 MGHDK and CDR2 SYGVNS. The CDR3 region is CASSDDGLGTYEQYF. Written as DNA, the CDR3 is TGTGCCAGCAGTGATGACGGCTTAGGGACCTACGAGCAGTACTTC.